This entry features one TCR beta chain sequence. Its specificity is unknown. Sequencing used immunoSEQ multiplex PCR; TCRdb keeps in-frame clones, though not all of them. This table has 95,000 to 150,000 clones, 90% appearing once. This specimen belongs to a study of T cell responses to AZD1222 COVID-19 vaccine. Study-wide context: Analyses pooled second doses at about 4 or about 12 weeks.

Points from the study as a whole: Clonal diversity may have been underestimated, and the donors were mostly white British, with more females than males.

Germline V gene data show CDR1 as LNHDA and CDR2 as SQIVND (reference sequence). The length of the CDR3 is 15 residues. The V segment lost 4 bases and the J segment 5 bases; nucleotides outside the gene matches: 5. The chain recombines TRBV19 with TRBJ2-2; 9 positions match TRBD1. This TCR was sampled from an adult in good health. The source was peripheral blood, collected on day 0 of AZD1222 vaccination. The CDR3: CASSRQGGITGELFF. For the CDR3, the DNA is TGTGCCAGTAGTAGACAGGGGGGTATAACCGGGGAGCTGTTTTTT.